This T cell receptor (beta chain) was sequenced for a study of T cell responses to AZD1222 COVID-19 vaccine. Study results and limitations: Females made up more of the donors, who were largely white British, and clonal diversity may have come out too low.

As for this clone: Its antigen is as yet unknown.

Only in-frame clones appear in the TCRdb table, and some are missing; sequencing was by immunoSEQ multiplex PCR. This sample has some 110,000 clones; approximately 86% occur once, and the top ten carry approximately 16%. The clonotype was recovered from an adult who received the AZD1222 COVID-19 vaccine. The material sequenced was peripheral blood, taken 28 days after the second AZD1222 dose.

CDR3 residues: CASSPRLAGEGEQYF. DNA for the CDR3: TGTGCCAGCAGCCCCCGACTAGCGGGAGAAGGGGAGCAGTACTTC. The V and J genes are TRBV9 and TRBJ2-7, with 12 bases that match TRBD2. CDR3 size: 15 residues. Germline-derived CDR1 and CDR2 are SGDLS and YYNGEE. V dropped 4 bases and J dropped 7; count of bases not matched to a gene: 9. Combining the CDR3 with reference TRBV9 and TRBJ2-7 gives the whole variable domain DSGVTQTPKHLITATGQRVTLRCSPRSGDLSVYWYQQSLDQGLQFLIQYYNGEERAKGNILERFSAQQFPDLHSELNLSSLELGDSALYFCASSPRLAGEGEQYFGPGTRLTVT.